This is a list of T cell receptor beta chains from one sample in a study of shared clonotypes between healthy human individuals. Sequencing was performed with immunoSEQ multiplex PCR; in TCRdb, only in-frame clones are kept and a portion is missing. In the table there are a few million clones, just over 90% of which are singletons. Sequencing was carried out using naive CD8+ T cells from PBMCs. The receptors come from a man between 18 and 29 years old in good health. Some clones in this sample may be carry-over from other donors' samples. Each CDR3 is given with its conserved first and last residue. A D gene is named only where the DNA matches it firmly. Part of the rows lack a size; the others show once, few, many or a class for expanded clones.

length	V	J	D	size	DNA	CDR3
13	TRBV10-1	TRBJ2-5	.	.	TGCGCCAGCAGTGATCCCAGGGAAGAGACCCAGTACTTC	CASSDPREETQYF
14	TRBV28	TRBJ1-2	TRBD1	.	TGTGCCAGCAGTCTTCGAGGAACAGGGGATGGCTACACCTTC	CASSLRGTGDGYTF
15	TRBV27	TRBJ1-1	.	.	TGTGCCAGCAGTTTATCAGGCCTCGGGAACACTGAAGCTTTCTTT	CASSLSGLGNTEAFF
16	TRBV7-3	TRBJ2-3	TRBD2	.	TGTGCCAGCAGCTTAATTGGGGCGGGAGGTAAAGATACGCAGTATTTT	CASSLIGAGGKDTQYF
14	TRBV6-6	TRBJ2-7	.	once	TGTGCCAGCAGTTACGGGGGAGGTTCCTACGAGCAGTACTTC	CASSYGGGSYEQYF
14	TRBV7-9	TRBJ2-1	.	.	TGTGCCAGCAGCTTACTTGGGCCGTACAATGAGCAGTTCTTC	CASSLLGPYNEQFF
17	TRBV27	TRBJ2-2	TRBD2	.	TGTGCCAGCAGTTTATCCAATGGACTAGCGGGCACCGGGGAGCTGTTTTTT	CASSLSNGLAGTGELFF
16	TRBV27	TRBJ1-2	.	once	TGTGCCAGCAGTTCGACGACCTGGAAGGGGGACGGGGGCTACACCTTC	CASSSTTWKGDGGYTF
15	TRBV27	TRBJ2-1	.	.	TGTGCCAGCAGTCCAAAACCCGGTCTCGCCAGTGAGCAGTTCTTC	CASSPKPGLASEQFF
20	TRBV28	TRBJ1-3	.	.	TGTGCCAGCAGTTTACAGTGGTGGGGTGGCGCAATCTACTCTGGAAACACCATATATTTT	CASSLQWWGGAIYSGNTIYF
14	TRBV9	TRBJ1-3	.	.	TGTGCCAGCAGCACCGGGACATCATTAAACACCATATATTTT	CASSTGTSLNTIYF
16	TRBV7-9	TRBJ2-5	TRBD2	once	TGTGCCAGCAGCGTAAGGTCTAGCGGGAAGGGGGAGACCCAGTACTTC	CASSVRSSGKGETQYF
13	TRBV27	TRBJ2-1	.	.	TGTGCCAGCAGTTTAGGGATAGGAAATGAGCAGTTCTTC	CASSLGIGNEQFF
15	TRBV10-2	TRBJ2-3	.	.	TGCGCCACCTCGGCAGGGACCTCTAGCACAGATACGCAGTATTTT	CATSAGTSSTDTQYF
13	TRBV30	TRBJ2-1	.	.	TGTGCCTGGCGACCGCGGACTTGGAGTGAGCAGTTCTTC	CAWRPRTWSEQFF
12	TRBV5-4	TRBJ1-2	.	.	TGTGCCAGCAGCACATACAGGGATGGCTACACCTTC	CASSTYRDGYTF
14	TRBV11-2	TRBJ1-4	.	.	TGTGCCAGCAGCTTAGTCAGGGGAGATGAAAAACTGTTTTTT	CASSLVRGDEKLFF
14	TRBV5-1	TRBJ2-1	TRBD1	.	TGCGCCAGCAGCTTGTACGGGACAGGGTATGAGCAGTTCTTC	CASSLYGTGYEQFF
12	TRBV29-1	TRBJ2-4	TRBD2	once	TGCAGCGCGGTCAGCGGGAGTAACATTCAGTACTTC	CSAVSGSNIQYF
15	TRBV4-3	TRBJ2-3	.	.	TGCGCCAGCAGCCAAGAATGGACGATCACAGATACGCAGTATTTT	CASSQEWTITDTQYF
13	TRBV2	TRBJ2-7	.	.	TGTGCCAGCAGTGAGGGATCATCCTACGAGCAGTACTTC	CASSEGSSYEQYF
15	TRBV7-9	TRBJ2-7	.	few	TGTGCCAGCAGCTGGGAGGGGGCGGGCCCCTACGAGCAGTACTTC	CASSWEGAGPYEQYF
15	TRBV27	TRBJ2-5	.	once	TGTGCCAGCAGTTTATACCCCCCGGGTCAAGAGACCCAGTACTTC	CASSLYPPGQETQYF